A selection of T cell receptor beta chains follows, all from one sample in a study of cytomegalovirus exposure and HLA in healthy donors. Sequencing was performed with immunoSEQ multiplex PCR; in TCRdb, only in-frame clones are kept and a portion is missing. This table holds over 150,000 clones, roughly 76% found once. Sequencing was carried out using PBMCs. These receptor sequences come from a woman between 50 and 59 years old in good health and CMV-seronegative. Each CDR3 is given with its conserved first and last residue. The D gene is left open where the match is weak. Some rows have no size entry. The others give once, few or many, or a class for an expanded clone.

TRBD2 TRBJ2-7 NA TRBV2 CASSDLLAGKRDEQYF TGTGCCAGCAGTGATTTACTAGCGGGAAAGAGGGACGAGCAGTACTTC
NA TRBJ1-2 NA TRBV2 CASSVLQGAPNYGYTF TGTGCCAGCAGTGTCTTACAGGGAGCCCCAAACTATGGCTACACCTTC
TRBD2 TRBJ2-1 NA TRBV7-3 CASSLQSGGETYNEQFF TGTGCCAGCAGCTTACAAAGCGGGGGGGAAACCTACAATGAGCAGTTCTTC
TRBD2 TRBJ2-4 NA TRBV29-1 CSVEDGEGIQYF TGCAGCGTAGAGGACGGGGAGGGCATTCAGTACTTC
TRBD2 TRBJ2-7 few TRBV5-4 CASSFPSGRGDEQYF TGTGCCAGCAGTTTCCCTAGCGGGAGAGGGGACGAGCAGTACTTC
NA TRBJ2-3 NA TRBV2 CASSVIDTQYF TGTGCCAGCAGTGTAATAGATACGCAGTATTTT
NA TRBJ2-2 NA TRBV9 CASSSPAGYGGELFF TGTGCCAGCAGCTCTCCTGCGGGGTACGGCGGGGAGCTGTTTTTT
NA TRBJ1-1 NA TRBV28 CASSLSPGANMNTEAFF TGTGCCAGCAGTTTATCGCCGGGTGCCAACATGAACACTGAAGCTTTCTTT
TRBD2 TRBJ2-5 few TRBV28 CASSSPRLAPFQETQYF TGTGCCAGCAGTTCCCCGCGACTAGCACCGTTTCAAGAGACCCAGTACTTC
NA TRBJ2-2 NA TRBV11-2 CASSLGGLPGGELFF TGTGCCAGCAGCTTAGGAGGGCTCCCGGGGGGGGAGCTGTTTTTT
TRBD2 TRBJ2-5 NA TRBV5-1 CASTPPTSGIGETQYF TGCGCCAGCACCCCCCCCACTAGCGGTATTGGAGAGACCCAGTACTTC
NA TRBJ2-2 NA TRBV10-3 CAISTDKRDTGELFF TGTGCCATCAGTACCGACAAGAGGGACACCGGGGAGCTGTTTTTT
NA TRBJ2-3 NA TRBV5-5 CASSAYRRGRTDTQYF TGTGCCAGCAGCGCCTATCGGCGGGGGCGCACAGATACGCAGTATTTT
NA TRBJ2-3 NA TRBV11-3 CASSLGGGVADTQYF TGTGCCAGCAGCTTAGGCGGAGGGGTGGCAGATACGCAGTATTTT
NA TRBJ1-1 NA TRBV4-1 CASSQEGASRAFF TGCGCCAGCAGCCAAGAGGGGGCTAGCCGAGCTTTCTTT
TRBD1 TRBJ2-7 NA TRBV18 CASSPRDRDYEQYF TGTGCCAGCTCACCCCGGGACAGGGACTACGAGCAGTACTTC
TRBD2 TRBJ2-7 NA TRBV5-4 CASSPGGLAGGLPYEQYF TGTGCCAGCAGCCCGGGAGGACTAGCGGGGGGGCTACCCTACGAGCAGTACTTC
TRBD1 TRBJ1-4 NA TRBV5-4 CASSGQGKEKLFF TGTGCCAGCTCGGGACAGGGTAAAGAAAAACTGTTTTTT
NA TRBJ1-2 NA TRBV28 CAIERRGSGGYGYTF TGTGCCATCGAAAGGCGGGGGTCGGGGGGCTATGGCTACACCTTC
NA TRBJ2-7 NA TRBV5-6 CASRGPAGGSYEQYF TGTGCCAGCCGGGGACCAGCGGGCGGCTCCTACGAGCAGTACTTC
NA TRBJ1-1 NA TRBV7-9 CSSSLTFGRGNTEAFF TGTTCCAGCAGCTTAACATTTGGACGGGGGAACACTGAAGCTTTCTTT
NA TRBJ2-2 NA TRBV5-1 CASSGEVMNTGELFF TGCGCCAGCAGCGGGGAGGTTATGAACACCGGGGAGCTGTTTTTT
NA TRBJ1-1 once TRBV6-6 CASSLTGSTEAFF TGTGCCAGCAGTTTAACAGGGTCTACTGAAGCTTTCTTT
TRBD1 TRBJ1-4 once TRBV15 CATSRDRGLPNEKLFF TGTGCCACCAGCAGAGATAGGGGGCTTCCTAATGAAAAACTGTTTTTT
NA TRBJ2-6 NA TRBV4-3 CASSPSHDSGANVLTF TGCGCCAGCAGCCCTAGCCACGACTCTGGGGCCAACGTCCTGACTTTC
TRBD2 TRBJ2-1 once TRBV6-1 CAAGGGLYNEQFF TGTGCCGCCGGCGGGGGGTTATACAATGAGCAGTTCTTC
NA TRBJ2-7 NA TRBV7-9 CASSPGGGSQYF TGTGCCAGCAGCCCCGGTGGCGGTTCGCAGTACTTC
TRBD1 TRBJ1-4 NA TRBV28 CASSSGQGAYATNEKLFF TGTGCCAGCAGTTCCGGACAGGGGGCATATGCAACTAATGAAAAACTGTTTTTT
NA TRBJ2-2 NA TRBV9 CASSVGGGNTGELFF TGTGCCAGCAGCGTAGGGGGAGGAAACACCGGGGAGCTGTTTTTT
TRBD1 TRBJ2-5 NA TRBV5-6 CASSIPGQGSETQYF TGTGCCAGCAGCATACCGGGACAGGGGTCGGAGACCCAGTACTTC
NA TRBJ2-5 NA TRBV12-5 CASGLGHVQETQYF TGTGCTAGTGGTTTGGGACACGTACAAGAGACCCAGTACTTC
TRBD1 TRBJ2-7 NA TRBV7-2 CASSFRQGPGGYEQYF TGTGCCAGCAGCTTCCGACAGGGGCCTGGGGGCTACGAGCAGTACTTC
TRBD2 TRBJ2-5 NA TRBV4-3 CASSQVLAGTETQYF TGCGCCAGCAGCCAAGTTCTAGCGGGGACAGAGACCCAGTACTTC
NA TRBJ1-2 few TRBV7-8 CASSQRGGGYTF TGTGCCAGCAGCCAAAGGGGGGGAGGCTACACCTTC
NA TRBJ1-1 NA TRBV9 CASSRSGGMNTEAFF TGTGCCAGCAGCCGTAGCGGGGGAATGAACACTGAAGCTTTCTTT
TRBD1 TRBJ1-3 NA TRBV6-5 CASSSTGPYSGNTIYF TGTGCCAGCAGTTCGACAGGGCCCTACTCTGGAAACACCATATATTTT
TRBD1 TRBJ2-3 NA TRBV6-1 CASSARGGDADTQYF TGTGCCAGCAGTGCGAGAGGGGGCGACGCAGATACGCAGTATTTT
TRBD2 TRBJ2-7 NA TRBV4-1 CASSQDGTSLYEQYF TGCGCCAGCAGCCAAGATGGGACTAGCCTCTACGAGCAGTACTTC
NA TRBJ1-5 NA TRBV28 CASTPRRGLGSNQPQHF TGTGCCAGCACCCCCAGGAGGGGACTGGGTAGCAATCAGCCCCAGCATTTT
NA TRBJ2-7 NA TRBV11-2 CASSLVASYEQYF TGTGCCAGCAGCTTAGTGGCTAGCTACGAGCAGTACTTC
NA TRBJ1-1 NA TRBV7-9 CASSLLRSDTEAFF TGTGCCAGCAGCTTACTACGGTCGGACACTGAAGCTTTCTTT
TRBD2 TRBJ2-1 NA TRBV5-6 CASSLYRAGSYSYNEQFF TGTGCCAGCAGCTTGTATAGAGCGGGGTCCTACTCCTACAATGAGCAGTTCTTC
NA TRBJ2-3 NA TRBV11-2 CASSLLGGLTDTQYF TGTGCCAGCAGCTTGTTGGGGGGACTCACAGATACGCAGTATTTT
NA TRBJ2-1 NA TRBV27 CASSPTAGLINEQFF TGTGCCAGCAGCCCCACGGCGGGGCTCATCAATGAGCAGTTCTTC
TRBD1 TRBJ2-7 few TRBV12-5 CASAGDSDSYEQYF TGTGCTAGTGCCGGGGACAGCGACTCCTACGAGCAGTACTTC
NA TRBJ1-1 few TRBV19 CASSIVNRQKNTEAFF TGTGCCAGTAGTATTGTGAACAGGCAGAAAAACACTGAAGCTTTCTTT
TRBD2 TRBJ2-3 NA TRBV7-9 CASSYLAGVMDTQYF TGTGCCAGCAGCTATTTAGCGGGGGTTATGGATACGCAGTATTTT
TRBD1 TRBJ2-7 NA TRBV18 CASSPPSGTGNEQYF TGTGCCAGCTCACCACCTTCCGGGACAGGGAACGAGCAGTACTTC
TRBD1 TRBJ2-7 NA TRBV5-1 CASRGTGDPYEQYF TGCGCCAGCAGAGGGACAGGGGACCCCTACGAGCAGTACTTC